Included here is one T cell receptor (beta chain) sequence, with context. This table comes from immunoSEQ multiplex PCR, and its TCRdb copy is limited to in-frame clones, with some not included. The sample lists 170,000 or so clones, 90% to 95% occurring once. Per germline, CDR1 LNHDA and CDR2 SQIVND (reference sequence). V lost 5 bases and J lost 5, with 18 bases in between. CDR3 length: 15 amino acids. These data come from a study of control samples from healthy donors and cancer patients. The origin of this receptor is a woman under 30 in good health. The V gene is TRBV19, the J gene TRBJ1-2; D is undetermined. Sequencing was performed on blood. The CDR3 DNA reads TGTGCCAGTAGTGAGAGCAGAAAATCTTTTTATGGCTACACCTTC. Protein product: CASSESRKSFYGYTF.